This entry lists 21 T cell receptor beta chains sequenced from one sample in a study of Graves' ophthalmopathy and Graves' hyperthyroidism. RNA transcripts were the source from which TCR beta CDR3 regions were amplified. HTBI primers were employed in first-round RT-PCR, then a second-round multiplex PCR followed. A single record per CDR3 protein comes from TCRdb applying MiXCR to the multiplex PCR reads. The sample lists about 400,000 distinct CDR3 sequences, around a fifth occurring once. Input material: peripheral blood. The receptors come from a woman younger than 30 with stable Graves' hyperthyroidism.

This clonotype was seen ten or more times. The gene calls are TRBV4-1 and TRBJ2-7; D is uncertain. Germline-derived CDR1 and CDR2 are MGHRA and YSYEKL. The CDR3 sequence is 13 residues long. V shed 1 base and J shed 3 bases, with 7 bases lying between them. For the CDR3, the DNA is TGCGCCAGCAGCCAAGTGGCTTACTACGAGCAGTACTTC. Protein: CASSQVAYYEQYF.

This clonotype was seen at least ten times. V usage is TRBV28 and J usage is TRBJ2-7; D assignment may be TRBD1 or TRBD2 (5 bases each). V gave up 7 bases and J gave up 0 bases, with 13 bases separating them. The CDR3 has 14 amino acids. CDR1 and CDR2 from the germline V gene are MDHEN and SYDVKM. CDR3 sequence (DNA): TGTGCCAGCAATTCCGGGACCCTCTCCTACGAGCAGTACTTC. Translated, it gives CASNSGTLSYEQYF. Based on the CDR3 plus reference TRBV28 and TRBJ2-7, the full variable domain is DVKVTQSSRYLVKRTGEKVFLECVQDMDHENMFWYRQDPGLGLRLIYFSYDVKMKEKGDIPEGYSVSREKKERFSLILESASTNQTSMYLCASNSGTLSYEQYFGPGTRLTVT.

This clonotype was picked up many times. One end of the junction is discordant with germline, which a read error may explain. The rearrangement joins TRBV7-3 to TRBJ2-5; a weak D match, TRBD1 (5 bases). This CDR3 comprises 13 residues. CDR1 is SGHTA and CDR2 is FQGTGA in the germline V gene. DNA for the CDR3: TGTGCCAGCAGTTGGACACCCCAAGAGACCAAGTACTTC. Translated, it gives CASSWTPQETKYF.

This clonotype turned up a few times. The V call is TRBV7-2, the J call TRBJ1-1, with D possibly being TRBD1 (6 bases). Trimming took 5 bases from V and 3 from J, leaving 13 bases between them. Per the germline V gene, CDR1 is SGHTA and CDR2 is FQGNSA. The CDR3 spans 14 residues. The CDR3, as DNA: TGTGCCAGCAGCACCCGAACAGGGTACACTGAAGCTTTCTTT. Translation: CASSTRTGYTEAFF.

This sequence joins TRBV28 and TRBJ2-7, with D unclear. Deletions cut 3 bases from V and 2 bases from J, with 8 bases between. The V gene's germline CDR1 is MDHEN and CDR2 SYDVKM. The CDR3 is 13 amino acids. Written as DNA, the CDR3 is TGTGCCAGCAGTTTCCTCTTTACCTACGAGCAGTACTTC. Amino acids: CASSFLFTYEQYF.

This clonotype was counted at least ten times. The rearrangement links TRBV12-3 or TRBV12-4 to TRBJ1-1; D might be TRBD1 (5 bases). The CDR3 runs 14 residues. The V end was cut by 6 bases, the J end by 4 bases, with 15 bases between. The CDR3 region is CASSWTHQGTEAFF. The CDR3 DNA reads as TGTGCCAGCAGCTGGACTCATCAGGGCACTGAAGCTTTCTTT.

This clonotype was recorded a few times. Sequence at one end of the junction differs from germline and may be a read error. The chain uses TRBV6-5 and TRBJ1-2, with D possibly TRBD1 on 6 matching bases. The length of the CDR3 is 13 residues. Germline V gives CDR1 MNHEY, CDR2 SVGAGI. As DNA, the CDR3 is TGTGCCAGCAGTTTAGACAGGACTTATGGCTACATCTTC. It is translated as CASSLDRTYGYIF.

This clonotype was observed many times. The chain links TRBV28 to TRBJ1-2, with 8 bases lining up with TRBD1. After removal of 11 bases from V and 6 bases from J, the junction contained 5 bases not matched to a gene. This CDR3 contains 11 residues. Looked up from germline, CDR1 is MDHEN and CDR2 is SYDVKM. The CDR3 DNA sequence: TGTGCCGTCTCAGGGGGCAATGGCTACACCTTC. This sequence encodes CAVSGGNGYTF.

At least ten counts were recorded for this clonotype. The gene calls are TRBV27 and TRBJ1-5; 9 nucleotides match TRBD1. Germline-derived CDR1 and CDR2 are MNHEY and SMNVEV (reference sequence). The J segment lost 9 bases and the V segment lost 5 bases, leaving 11 bases of the junction unmatched. CDR3 length: 15 amino acids. CDR3 nucleotides: TGTGCCAGCAGTCCTAGCCGGACAGGGGTGATGCCCCAGCATTTT. Amino acid sequence: CASSPSRTGVMPQHF.

This clonotype was recorded at least ten times. The chain has TRBV14 and TRBJ2-2; maybe TRBD2 (6 bases). This CDR3 has 14 residues. Trimming took off 5 bases at V and 6 bases at J, with 13 bases between the two ends. The germline CDR1 and CDR2 sequences are SGHDN and FVKESK. This CDR3 reads CASSDGPGAGELFF. Here the CDR3 DNA reads TGTGCCAGCAGCGACGGACCGGGGGCCGGGGAGCTGTTTTTT.

This clonotype has at least ten counts. The V and J genes are TRBV5-1 and TRBJ1-6; 8 bases align to TRBD1. The CDR3 runs to 15 residues. The V gene end was trimmed by 4 bases and the J gene end by 9 bases; junction bases not matched to a gene: 9. Per germline, CDR1 SGHRS and CDR2 YFSETQ. In nucleotides, the CDR3 is TGCGCCAGCAGCCCTTCGACAGGGGAGAGTTCACCCCTCCACTTT. Its protein product is CASSPSTGESSPLHF.

In this sample, this clonotype turned up many times. The chain uses TRBV2 and TRBJ2-7, with a tentative D call TRBD2 (5 bases). Germline V gives CDR1 SNHLY, CDR2 FYNNEI. This CDR3 contains 16 residues. Trimming stripped 2 bases from V and 5 bases from J, with 19 bases between. The CDR3 DNA reads as TGTGCCAGCAGTGAAAGTGCGGGCGCCGTCGGTGACGAGCAGTACTTC. Its translation is CASSESAGAVGDEQYF.

The chain has TRBV9 and TRBJ2-7; TRBD1 is a possible D gene (6 bases). With 4 bases removed from V and 6 bases from J, the gap between germline ends came to 17 bases. Germline CDR1 is SGDLS and CDR2 is YYNGEE. The CDR3 totals 14 residues. The CDR3 nucleotides are TGTGCCAGCAGCCCCGGGACACCCCAGGGCGAGCAGTACTTC. It encodes CASSPGTPQGEQYF.

With respect to this clonotype: Given a much more abundant clone one base away, this may be a read error. The chain uses TRBV9 and TRBJ1-1; D gene unclear. This CDR3 comprises 15 residues. CDR1 and CDR2 (germline): SGDLS, YYNGEE. The ends were cut back, 0 bases at V and 1 base at J, with 10 bases in the middle. The CDR3: CASSVVVGANTEAFF. The CDR3 bases are TGTGCCAGCAGCGTAGTGGTAGGCGCGAACACTGAAGCTTTCTTT.

In this sample, this clonotype turned up many times. V and J are TRBV29-1 and TRBJ1-1; D gene ambiguous. Deletions cut 8 bases from V and 2 bases from J, with 3 bases between. Germline loops: CDR1 SQVTM, CDR2 ANQGSEA. The length of the CDR3 is 9 residues. In nucleotides, the CDR3 is TGCAGCACTAACACTGAAGCTTTCTTT. Amino acids: CSTNTEAFF.

This clonotype was observed at least ten times. The V call is TRBV27, the J call TRBJ1-2; D possibly corresponds to TRBD1 (5 bases). The V and J ends lost 5 bases and 3 bases respectively, with 10 bases between them. CDR3 length: 13 residues. Germline V gene sequence: CDR1 MNHEY, CDR2 SMNVEV (reference sequence). The CDR3 sequence is CASSRPGYYGYTF. The CDR3 DNA follows: TGTGCCAGCAGTCGCCCAGGGTACTATGGCTACACCTTC.

This clonotype occurred many times. The rearrangement joins TRBV11-2 to TRBJ2-5; 8 bases map to TRBD1. CDR1 and CDR2 from the germline V gene are SGHAT and FQNNGV. V gave up 7 bases and J gave up 2 bases; unmatched junction bases: 6. This CDR3 is 14 amino acids long. The CDR3 DNA reads as TGTGCCAGCAACCCCGGGACAGGTCAAGAGACCCAGTACTTC. Amino acids: CASNPGTGQETQYF. Based on the CDR3 plus reference TRBV11-2 and TRBJ2-5, the full variable domain is EAGVAQSPRYKIIEKRQSVAFWCNPISGHATLYWYQQILGQGPKLLIQFQNNGVVDDSQLPKDRFSAERLKGVDSTLKIQPAKLEDSAVYLCASNPGTGQETQYFGPGTRLLVL.

This clonotype was seen more than once but under ten times. The chain is built from TRBV28 and TRBJ1-3; D is unresolved. V was pared by 6 bases and J by 6 bases, with 15 bases between. The CDR3 is 14 residues long. Germline V gene lookup returns CDR1 MDHEN and CDR2 SYDVKM. CDR3 DNA: TGTGCCAGCAGCCCGGCGGTCAGCCAAAACACCATATATTTT. It translates to CASSPAVSQNTIYF.

The table lists this clonotype with many counts. V gene TRBV5-1 combines with J gene TRBJ2-5; D is undetermined. Germline CDR1 and CDR2: SGHRS and YFSETQ. Trimming cost V 0 bases and J 5 bases, with 14 bases left between them. The length of the CDR3 is 15 residues. The CDR3 nucleotides are TGCGCCAGCAGCTTGGAGCAGTCTAAATGGGAGACCCAGTACTTC. Amino acids: CASSLEQSKWETQYF.

This clonotype appeared many times. This sequence joins TRBV25-1 and TRBJ2-7; TRBD2 matches at 12 bases. CDR1 and CDR2 from the germline V gene are MGHDK and SYGVNS. V lost 6 bases to trimming and J lost 5 bases; unmatched junction nucleotides: 8. CDR3 size: 15 residues. As DNA, the CDR3 is TGTGCCAGCAGGCCGGGACTAGCGGGCTGGGACGAGCAGTACTTC. It codes for CASRPGLAGWDEQYF.

The sample holds many counts of this clonotype. The rearrangement uses TRBV18 and TRBJ2-7; no firm D call. This CDR3 is 15 amino acids long. V lost 6 bases and J 4 bases, leaving 19 bases between the germline ends. Per germline, CDR1 KGHSH and CDR2 LQKENI. CDR3 coding DNA: TGTGCCAGCTCGTTGACCGGGTTTGGGCTATACGAGCAGTACTTC. It encodes CASSLTGFGLYEQYF.